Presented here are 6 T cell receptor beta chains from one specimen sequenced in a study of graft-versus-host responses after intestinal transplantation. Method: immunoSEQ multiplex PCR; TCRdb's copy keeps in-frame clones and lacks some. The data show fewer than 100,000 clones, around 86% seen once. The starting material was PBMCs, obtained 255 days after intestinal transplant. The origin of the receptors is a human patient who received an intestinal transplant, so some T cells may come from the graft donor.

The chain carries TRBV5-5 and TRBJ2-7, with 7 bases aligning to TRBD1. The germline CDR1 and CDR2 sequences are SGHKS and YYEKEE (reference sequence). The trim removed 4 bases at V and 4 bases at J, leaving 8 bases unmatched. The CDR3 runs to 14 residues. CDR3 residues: CASSLSPGQYEQYF. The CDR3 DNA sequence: TGTGCCAGCAGCCTCTCACCGGGACAGTACGAGCAGTACTTC. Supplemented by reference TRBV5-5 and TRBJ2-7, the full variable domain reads DAGVTQSPTHLIKTRGQQVTLRCSPISGHKSVSWYQQVLGQGPQFIFQYYEKEERGRGNFPDRFSARQFPNYSSELNVNALLLGDSALYLCASSLSPGQYEQYFGPGTRLTVT.

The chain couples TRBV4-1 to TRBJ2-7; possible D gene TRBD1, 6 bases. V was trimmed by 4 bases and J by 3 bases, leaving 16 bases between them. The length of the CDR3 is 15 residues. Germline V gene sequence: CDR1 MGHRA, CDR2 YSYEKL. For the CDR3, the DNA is TGCGCCAGCAGCCGAAGAGGGGGTCGTCGCTACGAGCAGTACTTC. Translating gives CASSRRGGRRYEQYF.

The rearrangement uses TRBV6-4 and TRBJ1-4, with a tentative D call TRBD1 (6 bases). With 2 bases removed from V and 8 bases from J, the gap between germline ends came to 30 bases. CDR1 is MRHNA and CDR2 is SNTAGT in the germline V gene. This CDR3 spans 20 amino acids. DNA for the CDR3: TGTGCCAGCAGTGACCCTAACCCAGCACCATACAGGGATAGGGTCGAAAAACTGTTTTTT. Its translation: CASSDPNPAPYRDRVEKLFF.

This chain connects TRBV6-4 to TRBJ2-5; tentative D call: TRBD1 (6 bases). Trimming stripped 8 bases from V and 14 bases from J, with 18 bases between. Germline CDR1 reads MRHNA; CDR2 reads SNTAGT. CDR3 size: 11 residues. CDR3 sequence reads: CASRDLEGEYF. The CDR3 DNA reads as TGTGCCAGCCGGGACCTCGAGGGGGAATACTTC.

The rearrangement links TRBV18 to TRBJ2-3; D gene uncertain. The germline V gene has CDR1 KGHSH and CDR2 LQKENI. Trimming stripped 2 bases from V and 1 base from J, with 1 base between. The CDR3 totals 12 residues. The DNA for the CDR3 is TGTGCCAGCTCACCAGGCACAGATACGCAGTATTTT. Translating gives CASSPGTDTQYF.

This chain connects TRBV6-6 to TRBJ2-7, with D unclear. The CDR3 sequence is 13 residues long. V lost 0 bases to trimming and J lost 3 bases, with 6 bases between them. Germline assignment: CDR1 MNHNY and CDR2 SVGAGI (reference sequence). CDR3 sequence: CASSYSDGYEQYF. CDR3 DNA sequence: TGTGCCAGCAGTTACTCAGATGGCTACGAGCAGTACTTC.